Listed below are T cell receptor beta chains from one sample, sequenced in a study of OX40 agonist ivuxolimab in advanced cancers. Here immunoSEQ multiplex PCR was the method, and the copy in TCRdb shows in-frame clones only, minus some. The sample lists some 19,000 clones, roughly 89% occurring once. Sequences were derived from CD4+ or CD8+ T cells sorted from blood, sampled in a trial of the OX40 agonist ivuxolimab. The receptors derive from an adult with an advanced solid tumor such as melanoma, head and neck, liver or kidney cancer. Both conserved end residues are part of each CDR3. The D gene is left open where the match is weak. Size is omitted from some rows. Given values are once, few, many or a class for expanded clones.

DNA: TGTGCCAGCAGTTACGGGCAGAGTAATGAAAAACTGTTTTTT
CDR3: CASSYGQSNEKLFF
D: -
V: TRBV6-5
length: 14
size: -
J: TRBJ1-4

DNA: TGTGCCAGCAGCTTACTAGCGGGCCGAGAGACCCAGTACTTC
CDR3: CASSLLAGRETQYF
D: TRBD2
V: TRBV7-2
length: 14
size: -
J: TRBJ2-5

DNA: TGTGCCAGTAGTTCTAGACCACCCCTTGAAGCTTTCTTT
CDR3: CASSSRPPLEAFF
D: -
V: TRBV19
length: 13
size: -
J: TRBJ1-1

DNA: TGTGCCAGCAGCTTTCAGGGGGCTTGGTCAGATACGCAGTATTTT
CDR3: CASSFQGAWSDTQYF
D: TRBD1
V: TRBV11-3
length: 15
size: medium-sized
J: TRBJ2-3

DNA: TGTGCCAGCATCACCGGGACAGAAGCTTTCTTT
CDR3: CASITGTEAFF
D: -
V: TRBV2
length: 11
size: few
J: TRBJ1-1

DNA: TGTGCCACCTACGATGGAAACACCATATATTTT
CDR3: CATYDGNTIYF
D: -
V: TRBV6-6
length: 11
size: -
J: TRBJ1-3

DNA: TGCGCCAGCAGCCAACGGCGGGAGAGCACCGGGGAGCTGTTTTTT
CDR3: CASSQRRESTGELFF
D: TRBD2
V: TRBV4-1
length: 15
size: -
J: TRBJ2-2

DNA: TGTGCCAGAATTGAAGCGTTACCCTCCTACAATGAGCAGTTCTTC
CDR3: CARIEALPSYNEQFF
D: -
V: TRBV25-1
length: 15
size: -
J: TRBJ2-1

DNA: TGTGCCAGCAGCCCCCACCTCAGGGGCTCGAGCTCCTACGAGCAGTACTTC
CDR3: CASSPHLRGSSSYEQYF
D: -
V: TRBV7-9
length: 17
size: -
J: TRBJ2-7

DNA: TGTGCCAGCAGCTTTGGGACAGGGGGCCAAGGCACTGAAGCTTTCTTT
CDR3: CASSFGTGGQGTEAFF
D: TRBD1
V: TRBV7-6
length: 16
size: -
J: TRBJ1-1

DNA: TGCGCCAGCAGTGAGTCCGCCGCCTACGAGCAGTACTTC
CDR3: CASSESAAYEQYF
D: -
V: TRBV10-1
length: 13
size: few
J: TRBJ2-7

DNA: TGTGCCAGCAGCTTAGCGCAGGGTATTCATGGCTACACCTTC
CDR3: CASSLAQGIHGYTF
D: -
V: TRBV7-9
length: 14
size: few
J: TRBJ1-2

DNA: TGTGCCAGCCGGGTGCTAGCGGGAGACGAGCAGTACTTC
CDR3: CASRVLAGDEQYF
D: TRBD2
V: TRBV7-9
length: 13
size: -
J: TRBJ2-7

DNA: TGTGCCAGCAGCCAAGATTCCCCTCGGACCGAAGAGACCCAGTACTTC
CDR3: CASSQDSPRTEETQYF
D: -
V: TRBV14
length: 16
size: -
J: TRBJ2-5

DNA: TGTGCCAGCTCACCCCTGACAGGGAGGGGGAGAGATGGCTACACCTTC
CDR3: CASSPLTGRGRDGYTF
D: TRBD1
V: TRBV18
length: 16
size: -
J: TRBJ1-2

DNA: TGTGCTAGCAAACCTTTAGCGGGAGGGACCAATGAGCAGTTCTTC
CDR3: CASKPLAGGTNEQFF
D: TRBD2
V: TRBV7-7
length: 15
size: -
J: TRBJ2-1

DNA: TGTGCCAGCAGCTTACAGGGAGCTGGGGCCAACGTCCTGACTTTC
CDR3: CASSLQGAGANVLTF
D: -
V: TRBV7-8
length: 15
size: -
J: TRBJ2-6

DNA: TGTGCCAGCAAAAGACAGGAGGGGCACACAGATACGCAGTATTTT
CDR3: CASKRQEGHTDTQYF
D: -
V: TRBV2
length: 15
size: -
J: TRBJ2-3

DNA: TGTGCCAGCAGTTACTCTAGGCAGGGGGCAGCTTTCTTT
CDR3: CASSYSRQGAAFF
D: TRBD1
V: TRBV6-5
length: 13
size: -
J: TRBJ1-1

DNA: TGTGCCAGCAGTGAAGCCACGGGACTAGCGGTCTGGGAGCAGTACTTC
CDR3: CASSEATGLAVWEQYF
D: TRBD2
V: TRBV6-1
length: 16
size: -
J: TRBJ2-7